This record concerns one TCR beta chain sequence. Its antigen is not known. TCR beta CDR3 region amplification was performed from RNA transcripts. In the first-round RT-PCR of the TCR CDR3, the HTBI primer set was used. TCRdb analysed the multiplex PCR reads with MiXCR anew, one entry per CDR3 protein. The sample consists of some 250,000 distinct CDR3 sequences, just over 14% of them appearing once. This sample was included in a study of T cells in Graves' hyperthyroidism and ophthalmopathy. Orbital computed tomography and thyroid ultrasound, together with serum TRAb and thyroxine and clinical symptoms, were used for diagnoses. Each 10 ml fresh peripheral blood draw supplied the PBMCs. The V end was cut by 1 base, the J end by 10 bases, with 14 bases between. CDR3 length equals 15 residues. General observations from the study: Blood also carried most thyroid clonotypes expanded above 0.001.

The TCR was taken from a woman in her 40s with Graves' hyperthyroidism that later progressed to Graves' ophthalmopathy. The rearrangement uses TRBV12-3 or TRBV12-4 and TRBJ1-6, with unresolved D. Sequencing was carried out using blood. The CDR3 region has the DNA TGTGCCAGCAGTTTAGGGCATCCCCCACCGTCACCCCTCCACTTT. The encoded protein is CASSLGHPPPSPLHF.